This T cell receptor beta chain derives from a study of shared clonotypes between healthy human individuals (dated by TCRdb to 2020 to 2022). Concerning the study at large: A few men and two women, aged 18 to 49 years, made up the cohort. The study deeply sequenced blood TCR repertoires of 5 or 6 healthy adults to estimate repertoire size and the extent of clonotype sharing between individuals. For each donor, CD4 naive and CD4 memory were each run on three plates, CD8 naive on two plates, and CD8 memory on one plate. Different laboratories and diverse techniques were used to prepare libraries and sequence TCR repertoires, to increase sequencing depth and limit assay-specific biases. Between about 0.8 and 9 billion PBMCs per donor were obtained by leukapheresis.

What the authors observed across the whole study: Pairwise subsampling led to the expectation that sequencing depth would affect the degree of clonotype sharing among donors. Even with the large sequencing depth, rarefaction of the sorted-subset datasets indicated that sequencing was incomplete. The genetic and exposure-history diversity represented was limited by the small number of donors. Larger estimated clonotype richness was generally found for naive subsets than for memory subsets. When a few donors were compared, the shared fraction of clonotypes was about 5% for naive CD4, around 3.5% for naive CD8, 2% to 2.5% for memory CD4, and roughly 0.4% for memory CD8. Sampling was limited to blood, and TCR repertoires in tissue likely differ from TCR repertoires in blood. Compared with non-shared clonotypes, the clonotypes found in all four sorted-subset donors had higher generation probabilities.

Using the deep immunoSEQ assay, multiplex PCR amplified TCR CDR3 regions from genomic DNA. Genomic DNA extracted from each cell subset was distributed evenly over all wells of several immunoSEQ 96-well plates, and each plate served as one replicate. For sorted subsets, each replicate PCR was loaded with roughly 0.2 ug genomic DNA, equivalent to 30,000 or so T cell genomes. Purified libraries were quantified with a Qubit 3.0 fluorometer, sized on a Bioanalyzer 2100, and re-quantified with the KAPA Library Quantification kit. A separate single-read 150-cycle Illumina NextSeq 550 flow cell was used to sequence each immunoSEQ 96-well plate. As for how the authors treated the data: The immunoSEQ output contained only junctional sequences without quality scores, so filtering could not match that applied to full-length reads. To assign V/J genes and CDR3, sequences were annotated using PyIR, a Python wrapper for IgBLAST v1.9, with IMGT germline references. Any read was removed if the V/J assignment was weak (E-value above 1e-6), the CDR3 was missing, or the read contained stop codons, out-of-frame junctions, or ambiguous translated residues. V3J clonotypes were defined by identical inferred V gene, J gene, and CDR3 amino acid sequence. Percentage overlap between repertoires was computed as shared unique clonotypes divided by the size of the smaller repertoire. Three approaches were used to assess repertoire richness: RTK rarefaction, the Chao1 estimator, and Recon v2.1 estimates of unobserved clonotypes. Generation probabilities for all TCRbeta clonotypes obtained by the gDNA method from a few donors were computed using OLGA. What TCRdb holds here is the immuneACCESS table cut down to in-frame rearrangements. Part of the clones is not present; checked against another copy, under half of the missing clones reflect an unresolved V gene, and the others are unexplained. V and J calls and clone size are those listed in that table; D and trimming were worked out from the DNA. Present in this sample are nearly 1,000,000 clones, over 60% of which were seen just once. The ten largest make up about 1.5% of the sample.

The donors were healthy, HIV-negative adults with no recently reported acute infections or vaccinations. Every donor was a Caucasian adult residing in Nashville, Tennessee, USA. Magnetic negative selection was used to enrich CD4+ T cells, after which naive cells were positively selected on CD45RA and the negative fraction became the memory subset. Blood was obtained by leukapheresis, after which PBMCs were separated by Ficoll-Histopaque density gradient centrifugation and cryopreserved in liquid nitrogen vapor phase. Analytical flow cytometry was used to check the purity and quantity of every magnetically sorted T cell population. Genomic DNA was isolated from every sorted fraction and measured by UV absorbance on a Nanodrop 2000c. The germline V gene gives CDR1 as SGHRS and CDR2 as YFSETQ. V is clipped by 3 bases and J by 2 bases, and the sequence between their germline boundaries is 11 bases long. Spanning cysteine to phenylalanine, the CDR3 consists of 14 amino acids. Left in the record is the CDR3 DNA by itself, 42 bases read in frame from the first base.

Notes on this clone: It lacks a known antigen. One base away there is no much larger clone; base qualities are not given.

The sequenced sample was memory CD4+ T cells sorted from blood. The cell subset or site label here, explained by the study, means: CD45RA-negative fraction. The source of this sequence is a man aged 18 to 35 in good health. Rearrangement joined TRBV5-1 to TRBJ2-5; the D gene is perhaps TRBD2, on 6 matching bases. The nucleotide sequence reads as follows: TGCGCCAGCAGCTACCGGGAGCCGCAAGAGACCCAGTACTTC. Its translation reads: CASSYREPQETQYF.